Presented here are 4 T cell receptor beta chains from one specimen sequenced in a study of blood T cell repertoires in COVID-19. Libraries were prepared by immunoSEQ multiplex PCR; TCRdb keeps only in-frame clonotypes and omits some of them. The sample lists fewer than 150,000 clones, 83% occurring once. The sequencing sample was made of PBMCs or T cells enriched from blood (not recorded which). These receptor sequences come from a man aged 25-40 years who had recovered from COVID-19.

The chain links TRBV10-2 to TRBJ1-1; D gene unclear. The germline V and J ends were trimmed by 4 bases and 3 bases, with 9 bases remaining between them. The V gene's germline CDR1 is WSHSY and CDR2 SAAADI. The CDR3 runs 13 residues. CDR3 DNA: TGCGCCAGCAGTGGGAGCGGAGACACTGAAGCTTTCTTT. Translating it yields CASSGSGDTEAFF.

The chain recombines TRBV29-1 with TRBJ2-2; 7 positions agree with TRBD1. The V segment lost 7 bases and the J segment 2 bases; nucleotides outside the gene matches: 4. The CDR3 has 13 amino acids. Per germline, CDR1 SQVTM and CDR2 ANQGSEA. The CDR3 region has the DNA TGCAGCGCAAGGGACAGTAACACCGGGGAGCTGTTTTTT. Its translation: CSARDSNTGELFF.

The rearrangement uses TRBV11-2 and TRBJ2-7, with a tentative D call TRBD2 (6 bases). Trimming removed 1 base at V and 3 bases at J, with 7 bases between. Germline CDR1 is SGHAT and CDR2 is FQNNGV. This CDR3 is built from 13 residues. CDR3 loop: CASSLGRGYEQYV. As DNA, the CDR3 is TGTGCCAGCAGCTTAGGGAGGGGCTACGAGCAGTACGTC.

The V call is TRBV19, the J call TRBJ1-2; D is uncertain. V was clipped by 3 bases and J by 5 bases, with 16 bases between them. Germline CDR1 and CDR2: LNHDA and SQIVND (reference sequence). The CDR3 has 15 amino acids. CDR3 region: CASSMATSTVYGYTF. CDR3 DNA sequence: TGTGCCAGTAGTATGGCGACATCGACGGTTTATGGCTACACCTTC.